This T cell receptor beta chain is drawn from a study of human T cells and chemical hapten exposure. Time point here: patch test 2, 6 weeks after DPC sensitization. As for treatment: therapeutic diphenylcyclopropenone sensitization with weekly scalp DPC. This CDR3 region has 12 residues. Trimming left V 6 bases short and J 0 bases short, with 2 bases between. In germline, CDR1 is WNHNN, CDR2 SYGVQD (reference sequence). MiXCR, run by TCRdb on the RACE reads, gives a single entry per CDR3 protein. Of about 140,000 distinct CDR3 sequences detected, about 10% appear once; the ten largest clones hold around 1.4%.

This rearrangement joins TRBV10-1 to TRBJ2-2; no clear D gene. The clonotype was recovered from a woman between 50 and 59 years old with alopecia areata. Some clones in this sample may be carry-over from other donors' samples. This specimen was whole blood, taken in connection with sensitization to the hapten diphenylcyclopropenone (DPC). CDR3 loop: CASRPNTGELFF. The CDR3 bases are TGCGCCAGCAGGCCGAACACCGGGGAGCTGTTTTTT.